Each of the 12 T cell receptor beta chains below was sequenced from the same sample in a study of OX40 agonist ivuxolimab in advanced cancers. Assay used: immunoSEQ multiplex PCR; TCRdb lists only in-frame clones, some missing. The data contain nearly 85,000 clones, around four fifths of them singletons. The sequenced sample was CD4+ or CD8+ T cells sorted from blood, obtained in a trial of the OX40 agonist ivuxolimab. These receptors were obtained from an adult with an advanced solid tumor such as melanoma, head and neck, liver or kidney cancer.

V gene TRBV6-6 combines with J gene TRBJ2-3; no firm D call. The germline V and J ends were trimmed by 2 bases and 4 bases, with 1 base remaining between them. The CDR3 loop spans 11 amino acids. Germline CDR1 reads MNHNY; CDR2 reads SVGAGI (reference sequence). CDR3 sequence: CASSYPDTQYF. CDR3 nucleotide sequence: TGTGCCAGCAGTTACCCAGATACGCAGTATTTT.

The chain couples TRBV7-2 to TRBJ2-4; D is unclear. Trimming removed 4 bases at V and 12 bases at J, with 13 bases between. The CDR3 extends over 12 amino acids. CDR1 and CDR2 (germline): SGHTA, FQGNSA. The CDR3 bases are TGTGCCAGCAGCTCGAAAATAGCAGCTCAGTACTTC. Protein sequence: CASSSKIAAQYF.

This clone was recorded only once. V gene TRBV11-2 combines with J gene TRBJ2-3; no clear D. V was trimmed by 5 bases and J by 3 bases, leaving 9 bases between them. The CDR3 loop spans 13 amino acids. Germline CDR1 reads SGHAT; CDR2 reads FQNNGV. CDR3 sequence reads: CASSPGRTDTQYF. The CDR3 region has the DNA TGTGCCAGCAGCCCCGGTCGAACAGATACGCAGTATTTT.

This sequence joins TRBV11-2 and TRBJ1-2, with D perhaps matching TRBD1 (5 bases). The CDR3 extends over 18 amino acids. Trimming took 0 bases from V and 2 from J, leaving 19 bases between them. The germline V gene encodes CDR1 SGHAT and CDR2 FQNNGV. The CDR3 DNA sequence: TGTGCCAGCAGCTTAGATCGGGGTCCCACAGGCTGGAACTATGGCTACACCTTC. It yields the protein CASSLDRGPTGWNYGYTF.

This clone has just a few counts. V gene TRBV5-1 combines with J gene TRBJ2-3; D not certain. Trimming took off 7 bases at V and 1 base at J, with 13 bases between the two ends. The CDR3 consists of 14 residues. CDR1 and CDR2 (germline): SGHRS, YFSETQ. CDR3 amino acids: CASREAVGTDTQYF. In DNA, the CDR3 is TGCGCCAGCCGTGAGGCAGTTGGCACAGATACGCAGTATTTT.

This clone was observed once. V usage is TRBV5-1 and J usage is TRBJ1-5; 7 bases are shared with TRBD1. The trim removed 4 bases at V and 7 bases at J, leaving 8 bases unmatched. The CDR3 is made up of 14 amino acids. Germline CDR1 reads SGHRS; CDR2 reads YFSETQ. Written as DNA, the CDR3 is TGCGCCAGCAGCGTAAACAGGGGTGAACAGCCCCAGCATTTT. Translating it yields CASSVNRGEQPQHF.

The chain carries TRBV4-1 and TRBJ2-3, with D tentatively TRBD2 (6 bases). CDR1 and CDR2 from the germline V gene are MGHRA and YSYEKL. The V end lost 2 bases, the J end lost 10 bases, and 10 bases lay between the germline ends. CDR3 length equals 12 residues. The CDR3 DNA follows: TGCGCCAGCAGCCAAAGACCGGGGGCGCAGTATTTT. Its translation is CASSQRPGAQYF.

The genes are TRBV7-4 and TRBJ1-2; 9 positions match TRBD1. In germline, CDR1 is SGHVT, CDR2 SQSDAQ. There are 14 residues in the CDR3. The V gene end was trimmed by 5 bases and the J gene end by 4 bases; junction bases not matched to a gene: 5. CDR3 residues: CASSDSGQGYGYTF. DNA for the CDR3: TGTGCCAGCAGCGATTCGGGACAGGGCTATGGCTACACCTTC.

This clone was seen a single time. The rearrangement joins TRBV2 to TRBJ1-4, with D possibly TRBD1 on 6 matching bases. CDR1 and CDR2 (germline): SNHLY, FYNNEI. The CDR3 spans 17 residues. V was clipped by 5 bases and J by 0 bases, with 16 bases between them. The chain's CDR3 is CASSSLRGITTNEKLFF. For the CDR3, the DNA is TGTGCCAGCAGTTCACTCAGGGGTATCACAACTAATGAAAAACTGTTTTTT.

This clone was recorded only once. The chain uses TRBV7-9 and TRBJ2-4, with D uncertain. CDR3 length: 17 amino acids. The V gene lost 6 bases and the J gene lost 0 bases, with 18 bases spanning the gap. The germline gives CDR1 SEHNR, CDR2 FQNEAQ (reference sequence). DNA of the CDR3: TGTGCCAGCAGTCCCCCGGCCAGGATGGGAGCCAAAAACATTCAGTACTTC. Translation: CASSPPARMGAKNIQYF.

The chain employs TRBV5-1 and TRBJ1-4, with D possibly being TRBD1 (5 bases). Per the germline V gene, CDR1 is SGHRS and CDR2 is YFSETQ. This CDR3 region has 15 residues. V dropped 1 base and J dropped 5 bases, with 12 bases sitting between them. The CDR3 spells CASSLRGTVNEKLFF. DNA for the CDR3: TGCGCCAGCAGCTTGAGAGGGACGGTAAATGAAAAACTGTTTTTT. Together with reference TRBV5-1 and TRBJ1-4, the CDR3 gives the full variable domain: KAGVTQTPRYLIKTRGQQVTLSCSPISGHRSVSWYQQTPGQGLQFLFEYFSETQRNKGNFPGRFSGRQFSNSRSEMNVSTLELGDSALYLCASSLRGTVNEKLFFGSGTQLSVL.

In the case of this clone: The sample has other DNA sequences that encode this CDR3 too. In nucleotides, the CDR3 is TGTGCCAGCAGCTTGAGTACAGGGGCAAGCAATCAGCCCCAGCATTTT. Its protein is CASSLSTGASNQPQHF. The genes are TRBV5-5 and TRBJ1-5; the match to TRBD1 covers 7 bases. This CDR3 has 16 amino acids. Germline CDR1 and CDR2: SGHKS and YYEKEE (reference sequence). Losses at the gene ends were 1 base for V and 1 base for J; bases not matched to a gene: 5. Using reference TRBV5-5 and TRBJ1-5 for the parts outside the CDR3, the full variable domain is DAGVTQSPTHLIKTRGQQVTLRCSPISGHKSVSWYQQVLGQGPQFIFQYYEKEERGRGNFPDRFSARQFPNYSSELNVNALLLGDSALYLCASSLSTGASNQPQHFGDGTRLSIL.